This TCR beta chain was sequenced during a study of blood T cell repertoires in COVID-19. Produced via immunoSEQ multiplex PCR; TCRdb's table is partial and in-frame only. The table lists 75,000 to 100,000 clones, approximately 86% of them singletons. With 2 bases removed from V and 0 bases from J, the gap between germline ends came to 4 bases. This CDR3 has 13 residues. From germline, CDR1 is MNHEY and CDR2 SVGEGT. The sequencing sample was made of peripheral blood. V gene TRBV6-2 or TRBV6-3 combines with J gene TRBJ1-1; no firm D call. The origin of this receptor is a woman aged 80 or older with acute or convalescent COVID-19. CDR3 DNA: TGTGCCAGCAGTTACGTAGTGAACACTGAAGCTTTCTTT. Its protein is CASSYVVNTEAFF.